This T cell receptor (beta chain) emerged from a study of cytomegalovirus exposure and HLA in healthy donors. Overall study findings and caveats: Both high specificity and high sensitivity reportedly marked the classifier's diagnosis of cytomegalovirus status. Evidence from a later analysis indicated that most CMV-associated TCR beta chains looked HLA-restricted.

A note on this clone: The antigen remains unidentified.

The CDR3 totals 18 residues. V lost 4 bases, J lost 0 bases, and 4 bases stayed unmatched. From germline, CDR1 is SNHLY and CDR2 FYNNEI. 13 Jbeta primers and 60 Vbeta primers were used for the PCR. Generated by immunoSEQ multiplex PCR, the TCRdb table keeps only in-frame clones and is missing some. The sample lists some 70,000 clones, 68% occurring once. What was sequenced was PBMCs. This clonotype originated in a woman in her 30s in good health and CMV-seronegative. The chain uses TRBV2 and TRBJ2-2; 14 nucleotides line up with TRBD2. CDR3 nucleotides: TGTGCCAGCAGTGTACGACTAGCGGGGGGGACGAACACCGGGGAGCTGTTTTTT. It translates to CASSVRLAGGTNTGELFF.